Listed here is a single TCR beta chain. Its matching antigen is unknown. This record comes from a study of cytomegalovirus exposure and HLA in healthy donors. The CDR3 totals 15 residues. Losses at the gene ends were 2 bases for V and 16 bases for J; bases not matched to a gene: 11. The germline gives CDR1 KGHSH, CDR2 LQKENI. Study results and caveats: Rarity marked most TCR sequences, yet some public TCRs occurred in many donors. The classifier reportedly diagnosed cytomegalovirus status with high specificity and sensitivity.

Separate from the approximately 670-subject first cohort was the 120-subject validation cohort, to which the donors belonged. Method: immunoSEQ multiplex PCR; TCRdb's copy keeps in-frame clones and lacks some. The table includes 200,000 to 250,000 clones, about 91% detected once. The sample consisted of PBMCs. This chain connects TRBV18 to TRBJ2-1; TRBD2 agrees at 13 bases. The receptor was derived from a woman younger than 35 in good health and CMV-seronegative. CDR3 sequence: CASSPGLAGEGSGFF. In nucleotides, the CDR3 is TGTGCCAGCTCACCAGGACTAGCGGGAGAGGGATCAGGATTCTTC.